This T cell receptor (beta chain) was found in a study of glioma-infiltrating T cells. Study-wide points: Tissue-blood divergence was below expectation in non-neoplastic patients, above in gliomas. Tissue and blood shared very few CDR3 sequences.

For this clonotype: The antigen is not known. An end of the junction differs from the germline gene, which may be a read error.

Germline CDR1 is MNHNY and CDR2 is SVGAGI (reference sequence). The CDR3 extends over 12 amino acids. Using RNA template, CDR3s of TCR alpha and beta were amplified with iRepertoire arm-PCR. Tissue mRNA or PBMC total RNA, roughly 90-450 ng, went into one-step reverse transcription and amplification. Each CDR3 protein gets one entry after TCRdb re-called the multiplex PCR reads with MiXCR. Of 150,000 to 200,000 distinct CDR3 sequences listed, more than 35% are singletons. This chain connects TRBV6-6 to TRBJ1-2; no clear D gene. The source is a human donor with low-grade glioma or glioblastoma, undergoing nonglioma brain surgery, or in good health (not recorded which). The source material was glioma tissue, nonneoplastic brain tissue, or PBMCs (not recorded which). The CDR3: CASSPDNYCYTF. The CDR3 region has the DNA TGTGCCAGTAGCCCAGATAACTATTGCTACACCTTC.